What follows are 28 T cell receptor beta chains derived from one specimen sequenced in a study of T cells in Graves' hyperthyroidism and ophthalmopathy. Amplified regions were TCR beta CDR3 sequences from RNA transcripts. TCR CDR3 regions were first amplified by RT-PCR with HTBI primers. Via MiXCR, TCRdb re-called the multiplex PCR reads, giving one row per CDR3 protein. The profile shows 450,000 to 700,000 distinct CDR3 sequences, 46% of them singletons. Source material: peripheral blood or thyroid tissue (not recorded which). The source of these receptors is a woman in her late teens or twenties with Graves' hyperthyroidism.

The V call is TRBV3-1, the J call TRBJ1-5; 7 bases map to TRBD1. This CDR3 spans 15 amino acids. Germline V gives CDR1 LGHDT, CDR2 YNNKEL (reference sequence). V lost 0 bases and J lost 5; bases outside the gene matches: 4. CDR3 in amino acids: CASSQDRTGDQPQHF. CDR3 bases: TGTGCCAGCAGCCAAGATAGAACAGGGGATCAGCCCCAGCATTTT.

This chain links TRBV7-9 with TRBJ2-1, with unresolved D. The V gene lost 1 base and the J gene lost 10 bases, with 14 bases spanning the gap. This CDR3 is built from 14 residues. CDR1 and CDR2 from the germline V gene are SEHNR and FQNEAQ (reference sequence). CDR3 amino acids: CASSLGEETPEQFF. The CDR3 DNA is TGTGCCAGCAGCTTAGGAGAGGAGACTCCGGAGCAGTTCTTC.

This clonotype occurred many times. The gene calls are TRBV29-1 and TRBJ2-7; D is unclear. This CDR3 has 12 residues. V lost 4 bases to trimming and J lost 2 bases, with 9 bases between them. Germline V gene sequence: CDR1 SQVTM, CDR2 ANQGSEA. The CDR3 loop reads CSVAGPPYEQYF. The CDR3 bases are TGCAGCGTTGCAGGTCCCCCCTACGAGCAGTACTTC.

On this clonotype: Just one base apart from a much larger clone, this may be a read error. The rearrangement joins TRBV10-3 to TRBJ1-5; a possible D gene is TRBD1 (5 bases). The CDR3 length is 15 residues. Germline V gene lookup returns CDR1 ENHRY and CDR2 SYGVKD. V lost 4 bases, J lost 0 bases, and 10 bases lay in between. CDR3 nucleotides: TGTGCCATCAGTGCACAGGATTATAGCAATCAGCCCCAGCATTTT. Encoded protein: CAISAQDYSNQPQHF.

This chain joins TRBV29-1 and TRBJ2-5, with no clear D. CDR3 length equals 13 residues. In germline, CDR1 is SQVTM, CDR2 ANQGSEA. Trimming took off 3 bases at V and 2 bases at J, with 10 bases between the two ends. In DNA, the CDR3 is TGCAGCGTTGATCGTCTCAATCAAGAGACCCAGTACTTC. Protein sequence: CSVDRLNQETQYF. The complete variable domain, with remaining parts taken from reference TRBV29-1 and TRBJ2-5, reads SAVISQKPSRDICQRGTSLTIQCQVDSQVTMMFWYRQQPGQSLTLIATANQGSEATYESGFVIDKFPISRPNLTFSTLTVSNMSPEDSSIYLCSVDRLNQETQYFGPGTRLLVL.

This clonotype has just a few counts. The V and J genes are TRBV3-1 and TRBJ2-5; D not resolved. The CDR3 spans 15 residues. Germline lookup yields CDR1 LGHDT and CDR2 YNNKEL (reference sequence). V was shortened by 0 bases and J by 2 bases, with 10 bases between the two germline ends. The CDR3 is CASSQDRQSQETQYF. CDR3 DNA: TGTGCCAGCAGCCAAGATCGGCAATCTCAAGAGACCCAGTACTTC.

A word on this clonotype: One end of the junction fails to match germline, which may point to a read error. The V gene is TRBV15, the J gene TRBJ1-5; no clear D gene. Germline CDR1 and CDR2: LNHNV and YYDKDF (reference sequence). This CDR3 contains 11 residues. In DNA, the CDR3 is TGTGCTACCAGGTGGAATCAGCCCCAGCATTTT. It is translated as CATRWNQPQHF.

This clonotype was found many times. The genes are TRBV19 and TRBJ2-7; tentatively, D is TRBD1 (5 bases). CDR3 length: 13 amino acids. Deletions cut 8 bases from V and 6 bases from J, with 17 bases between. CDR1 is LNHDA and CDR2 is SQIVND in the germline V gene (reference sequence). The chain's CDR3 is CASSQGYTFEQYF. The CDR3 DNA is TGTGCCAGTTCCCAGGGTTACACGTTCGAGCAGTACTTC.

The chain joins TRBV25-1 to TRBJ2-7, with D possibly TRBD1 on 5 matching bases. The CDR3 contains 14 residues. Trimming removed 8 bases from V and 3 bases from J, with 17 bases in between. Germline V gives CDR1 MGHDK, CDR2 SYGVNS. The DNA for the CDR3 is TGTGCCAGCGCCCTCAGGGCGGAGCGCTACGAGCAGTACTTC. Translated: CASALRAERYEQYF.

V is TRBV20-1 and J is TRBJ2-1; D is undetermined. CDR3 size: 11 residues. V shed 3 bases and J shed 8 bases, with 8 bases lying between them. Looked up from germline, CDR1 is DFQATT and CDR2 is SNEGSKA (reference sequence). The CDR3 spells CSARDPHEQFF. The CDR3 region has the DNA TGCAGTGCTAGGGACCCCCATGAGCAGTTCTTC.

In this sample, this clonotype turned up many times. The CDR3 nucleotides read TGCAGCGTTGTCGTGGAGGGCTTTGAAAAACTGTTTTTT. The encoded protein is CSVVVEGFEKLFF. The V and J genes are TRBV29-1 and TRBJ1-4; D not certain. Trimming removed 4 bases at V and 7 bases at J, with 13 bases between. The V gene's germline CDR1 is SQVTM and CDR2 ANQGSEA. The CDR3 contains 13 residues.

This clonotype was detected ten times or more. This sequence joins TRBV19 and TRBJ2-2, with 8 bases aligning to TRBD1. This CDR3 spans 17 amino acids. The germline gives CDR1 LNHDA, CDR2 SQIVND (reference sequence). V lost 7 bases to trimming and J lost 5 bases; unmatched junction nucleotides: 15. The CDR3 region is CASTPVFGTGHTGELFF. CDR3 in DNA: TGTGCCAGTACCCCAGTATTTGGGACAGGTCATACCGGGGAGCTGTTTTTT.

The rearrangement uses TRBV7-9 and TRBJ1-1; TRBD1 matches 8 bases. The CDR3 is 12 residues long. The V gene end was trimmed by 5 bases and the J gene end by 11 bases; junction bases not matched to a gene: 7. CDR1 and CDR2 (germline): SEHNR, FQNEAQ (reference sequence). The CDR3 nucleotides are TGTGCCAGCAGCCGCAGGGGGCCTGGCGCTTTCTTT. It translates to CASSRRGPGAFF.

As to this clonotype: The junction departs from the called germline gene at one end, perhaps through a read error. V is TRBV10-1 and J is TRBJ1-2, with D perhaps matching TRBD1 (6 bases). Germline CDR1 WNHNN, CDR2 SYGVQD (reference sequence). The length of the CDR3 is 19 residues. The DNA for the CDR3 is TGTGCCATCAGTGAGCCGACAGGTCTAAGTATGCCAGCTAACTATGGCTACACCTTC. This codes for CAISEPTGLSMPANYGYTF.

The CDR3 spells CAWTPNRQETQYF. The CDR3 bases are TGTGCCTGGACCCCCAATCGGCAAGAGACCCAGTACTTC. The V call is TRBV30, the J call TRBJ2-5; D is uncertain. Germline CDR1 GTSNPN, CDR2 SVGIG (reference sequence). Trimming took 4 bases from V and 2 from J, leaving 11 bases between them. The CDR3 consists of 13 residues. Looking up the rest from reference TRBV30 and TRBJ2-5 gives the full variable domain: SQTIHQWPATLVQPVGSPLSLECTVEGTSNPNLYWYRQAAGRGLQLLFYSVGIGQISSEVPQNLSASRPQDRQFILSSKKLLLSDSGFYLCAWTPNRQETQYFGPGTRLLVL.

This clonotype was seen many times. The chain carries TRBV11-3 and TRBJ2-3, with D perhaps TRBD1 (5 bases). CDR1 and CDR2 (germline): SGHNT, YENEEA. V was pared by 5 bases and J by 9 bases, with 12 bases between. This CDR3 contains 12 residues. The CDR3 sequence is CASSGQDQTQYF. Written as DNA, the CDR3 is TGTGCCAGCAGCGGACAAGACCAAACGCAGTATTTT.

Many counts were recorded for this clonotype. This sequence joins TRBV20-1 and TRBJ2-5; TRBD1 matches at 8 bases. Germline loops: CDR1 DFQATT, CDR2 SNEGSKA (reference sequence). Trimming at V came to 5 bases and at J to 5 bases, leaving 10 bases not matched to a gene. The CDR3 has 14 amino acids. CDR3 sequence: CSAYRTGTAETQYF. The CDR3 nucleotides are TGCAGTGCTTACCGGACAGGGACGGCTGAGACCCAGTACTTC.

The gene calls are TRBV12-3 or TRBV12-4 and TRBJ1-4, with 8 bases identical to TRBD1. With V trimmed by 4 bases and J by 2 bases, 3 bases remained unmatched. CDR3 size: 15 residues. CDR3 protein: CASSSAGGTNEKLFF. The CDR3 DNA follows: TGTGCCAGCAGTTCCGCAGGGGGCACTAATGAAAAACTGTTTTTT.

This clonotype was observed many times. The rearrangement joins TRBV9 to TRBJ2-2, with D hard to call. This CDR3 spans 12 amino acids. The germline V gene encodes CDR1 SGDLS and CDR2 YYNGEE. V lost 5 bases and J lost 7, with 9 bases in between. CDR3 protein: CASRGDFGELFF. The CDR3 DNA is TGTGCCAGCAGGGGTGATTTCGGGGAGCTGTTTTTT. Based on the CDR3 plus reference TRBV9 and TRBJ2-2, the full variable domain is DSGVTQTPKHLITATGQRVTLRCSPRSGDLSVYWYQQSLDQGLQFLIQYYNGEERAKGNILERFSAQQFPDLHSELNLSSLELGDSALYFCASRGDFGELFFGEGSRLTVL.

This clonotype was seen many times. The V call is TRBV5-1, the J call TRBJ1-1, with unresolved D. Trimming took off 4 bases at V and 1 base at J, with 11 bases between the two ends. Germline CDR1 reads SGHRS; CDR2 reads YFSETQ. This CDR3 contains 14 residues. CDR3: CASSMQPQNTEAFF. CDR3 nucleotides: TGCGCCAGCAGCATGCAGCCGCAGAACACTGAAGCTTTCTTT.

V usage is TRBV2 and J usage is TRBJ2-2; no clear D gene. From germline, CDR1 is SNHLY and CDR2 FYNNEI. The CDR3 is made up of 13 amino acids. V shed 6 bases and J shed 4 bases, with 9 bases lying between them. The CDR3 sequence: CASRSTTTGELFF. Here the CDR3 DNA reads TGTGCCAGCAGGTCGACAACCACCGGGGAGCTGTTTTTT. Variable domain in full (rest from reference TRBV2 and TRBJ2-2): EPEVTQTPSHQVTQMGQEVILRCVPISNHLYFYWYRQILGQKVEFLVSFYNNEISEKSEIFDDQFSVERPDGSNFTLKIRSTKLEDSAMYFCASRSTTTGELFFGEGSRLTVL.

This clonotype occurred many times. This sequence joins TRBV12-5 and TRBJ1-2; D is possibly TRBD1 (5 bases). The V end was cut by 5 bases, the J end by 6 bases, with 16 bases between. The germline V gene encodes CDR1 LGHNT and CDR2 FRNRAP. This CDR3 contains 14 residues. The CDR3 nucleotides are TGTGCTAGTGGTCCCCAAGGGGAGTCTCATGGCTACACCTTC. Amino acids: CASGPQGESHGYTF.

This clonotype appeared a single time. The J gene is TRBJ1-4, the V gene TRBV12-3 or TRBV12-4; D uncertain. The ends were cut back, 6 bases at V and 12 bases at J, with 5 bases in the middle. The CDR3 sequence is 9 residues long. In DNA, the CDR3 is TGTGCCAGCAGCGAACAACTGTTTTTT. This translates into CASSEQLFF.

This clonotype appeared many times. The chain recombines TRBV12-3 or TRBV12-4 with TRBJ2-2; D call uncertain. The CDR3 contains 13 residues. V gave up 7 bases and J gave up 4 bases, with 10 bases separating them. CDR3 sequence: CASIRTVTGELFF. CDR3 sequence (DNA): TGTGCCAGCATTCGGACGGTCACCGGGGAGCTGTTTTTT.

The rearrangement joins TRBV15 to TRBJ1-3; D remains unclear. The V end lost 3 bases, the J end lost 4 bases, and 16 bases lay between the germline ends. CDR3 length: 16 amino acids. Germline values: CDR1 LNHNV, CDR2 YYDKDF (reference sequence). The CDR3 sequence is CATSSETPIGGNTIYF. The DNA of the CDR3 is TGTGCCACCAGCAGTGAAACCCCTATAGGAGGAAACACCATATATTTT.

The V gene is TRBV7-2, the J gene TRBJ1-6, with a possible D match to TRBD1 (6 bases). Germline lookup yields CDR1 SGHTA and CDR2 FQGNSA. CDR3 length equals 17 residues. The V and J ends lost 6 bases and 10 bases respectively, with 25 bases between them. The CDR3 coding sequence is TGTGCCAGCAGGAGGACAGCTGGAGGTGAAAAAGGATCACCCCTCCACTTT. Translating it yields CASRRTAGGEKGSPLHF.

In its sample, this clonotype was seen many times. The rearrangement links TRBV19 to TRBJ1-3; D unclear. The CDR3 is 14 residues long. The germline CDR1 and CDR2 sequences are LNHDA and SQIVND (reference sequence). V was pared by 3 bases and J by 0 bases, with 6 bases between. CDR3 sequence: CASSMGSSGNTIYF. The CDR3 DNA is TGTGCCAGTAGTATGGGCAGCTCTGGAAACACCATATATTTT.

This clonotype came up many times. This chain connects TRBV6-6 to TRBJ2-7; tentatively, D is TRBD2 (6 bases). Germline CDR1 reads MNHNY; CDR2 reads SVGAGI (reference sequence). The CDR3 sequence is 16 residues long. Trimming took 1 base from V and 2 from J, leaving 15 bases between them. The CDR3 sequence: CASSYLGPGVTYEQYF. For the CDR3, the DNA is TGTGCCAGCAGTTACTTAGGACCGGGAGTAACCTACGAGCAGTACTTC.